A single sample is the source of the 16 T cell receptor beta chains below, sequenced in a study of blood T cell repertoires in COVID-19 (TCRdb year 2020). The library was produced with the immunoSEQ multiplex PCR assay. Held by TCRdb, this immuneACCESS table contains in-frame sequences only and omits some clones. Under half of the omission traces to an unresolved V gene where checked; the cause of the rest is unknown. The sample data list about 410,000 clones, and around 91% of these were observed just once. Roughly 1.6% of the sample comes from the top ten. The sample was peripheral blood. These receptors were taken from a woman between 35 and 50 years old with COVID-19, enrolled during active disease.

This sequence joins TRBV7-9 and TRBJ2-7, with TRBD2 as a possible D gene (5 bases). This CDR3 spans 13 amino acids. V was cut by 1 base and J by 2 bases, with 6 bases left in between. CDR1 and CDR2 from the germline V gene are SEHNR and FQNEAQ (reference sequence). CDR3 DNA sequence: TGTGCCAGCAGCTTAGACGGGACCTACGAGCAGTACTTC. Protein sequence: CASSLDGTYEQYF.

The rearrangement links TRBV6-2 or TRBV6-3 to TRBJ2-7; perhaps TRBD1 as D (6 bases). The CDR3 consists of 19 residues. Germline V CDR1 and CDR2: MNHEY, SVGEGT. The V gene lost 2 bases and the J gene lost 4 bases, with 27 bases spanning the gap. DNA of the CDR3: TGTGCCAGCAGTTACCCCTCGGGAAAAGGGGGAGCGCAAAATTACGAGCAGTACTTC. This codes for CASSYPSGKGGAQNYEQYF.

V gene TRBV28 combines with J gene TRBJ1-1; the D gene is possibly TRBD1 (6 bases). Trimming shortened V by 4 bases and J by 8 bases, and 11 bases separated the two germline ends. The CDR3 runs 12 residues. Germline values: CDR1 MDHEN, CDR2 SYDVKM. CDR3 DNA sequence: TGTGCCAGCAGTTCCGGACAGTTAGAAGCTTTCTTT. Amino acid sequence: CASSSGQLEAFF.

Turning to this clone: Other nucleotide sequences in the sample specify the same CDR3. The V and J genes are TRBV7-2 and TRBJ1-1; no clear D gene. V was cut by 1 base and J by 1 base, with 7 bases left in between. Germline CDR1 and CDR2: SGHTA and FQGNSA. CDR3 length: 14 amino acids. CDR3 nucleotide sequence: TGTGCCAGCAGCTTAGGGCAAACGAACACTGAAGCTTTCTTT. As protein: CASSLGQTNTEAFF. Supplemented by reference TRBV7-2 and TRBJ1-1, the full variable domain reads GAGVSQSPSNKVTEKGKDVELRCDPISGHTALYWYRQSLGQGLEFLIYFQGNSAPDKSGLPSDRFSAERTGGSVSTLTIQRTQQEDSAVYLCASSLGQTNTEAFFGQGTRLTVV.

The chain has TRBV9 and TRBJ2-1; 10 positions agree with TRBD2. The V and J ends lost 1 base and 0 bases, in that order; junction bases with no gene match: 4. The CDR3 runs 17 residues. Looked up from germline, CDR1 is SGDLS and CDR2 is YYNGEE. The CDR3 coding sequence is TGTGCCAGCAGCGTAACCCCTAGCGGGAGCTCCTACAATGAGCAGTTCTTC. Protein product: CASSVTPSGSSYNEQFF.

In its sample, this clone was seen once. This rearrangement joins TRBV15 to TRBJ1-4; unclear D gene. The CDR3 spans 16 residues. The germline V gene encodes CDR1 LNHNV and CDR2 YYDKDF (reference sequence). Trimming removed 1 base from V and 5 bases from J, with 14 bases in between. CDR3 amino acids: CATSRAGLGANEKLFF. The CDR3 bases are TGTGCCACCAGCAGAGCGGGGTTGGGAGCGAATGAAAAACTGTTTTTT.

There are a few counts of this clone. Written as DNA, the CDR3 is TGTGCCAGTAGTATACAGGCCCCTCTCTCTGGAAACACCATATATTTT. This gives the protein CASSIQAPLSGNTIYF. V is TRBV19 and J is TRBJ1-3; D remains ambiguous. Trimming shortened V by 2 bases and J by 0 bases, and 11 bases separated the two germline ends. The germline gives CDR1 LNHDA, CDR2 SQIVND (reference sequence). This CDR3 is built from 16 residues.

This clone was seen just once. This rearrangement joins TRBV5-1 to TRBJ2-4; tentatively, D is TRBD1 (5 bases). V lost 4 bases and J 4 bases, leaving 12 bases between the germline ends. The V gene's germline CDR1 is SGHRS and CDR2 YFSETQ. The CDR3 totals 14 residues. The chain's CDR3 is CASSLTAFKNIQYF. The CDR3 region has the DNA TGCGCCAGCAGCCTGACAGCCTTTAAAAACATTCAGTACTTC.

This chain connects TRBV6-6 to TRBJ1-1, with TRBD1 identical over 8 bases. V trimming: 7 bases; J trimming: 3 bases; junction bases outside the gene matches: 4. The CDR3 is 13 residues long. Germline CDR1 is MNHNY and CDR2 is SVGAGI (reference sequence). CDR3 loop: CASNGQGDTEAFF. In nucleotides, the CDR3 is TGTGCCAGCAACGGACAGGGAGACACTGAAGCTTTCTTT.

The J gene is TRBJ1-6, the V gene TRBV6-1, with 7 nucleotides matching TRBD1. The CDR3 has 15 amino acids. CDR1 is MNHNS and CDR2 is SASEGT in the germline V gene. V shed 7 bases, J shed 3 bases, and the junction held 6 bases outside the gene matches. The CDR3 DNA reads as TGTGCCAGCAACCCGACAGGGCTCTATAATTCACCCCTCCACTTT. This codes for CASNPTGLYNSPLHF.

This rearrangement joins TRBV18 to TRBJ1-1; D gene ambiguous. CDR3 length: 12 amino acids. Germline CDR1 is KGHSH and CDR2 is LQKENI. Between the trimmed V and J ends, which lost 3 bases and 7 bases, there was a span of 9 bases. CDR3 nucleotide sequence: TGTGCCAGCTCACCGGCGGCGGGTGAAGCTTTCTTT. Amino acid sequence: CASSPAAGEAFF.

The gene calls are TRBV2 and TRBJ2-5; 13 bases are a match to TRBD2. CDR3 length equals 16 residues. Germline-derived CDR1 and CDR2 are SNHLY and FYNNEI. With 7 bases clipped from V and 1 base from J, the junction kept 6 bases outside the gene matches. The CDR3: CASTGTSGVLQETQYF. CDR3 coding DNA: TGTGCCAGCACCGGGACTAGCGGGGTCCTCCAAGAGACCCAGTACTTC. Supplemented by reference TRBV2 and TRBJ2-5, the full variable domain reads EPEVTQTPSHQVTQMGQEVILRCVPISNHLYFYWYRQILGQKVEFLVSFYNNEISEKSEIFDDQFSVERPDGSNFTLKIRSTKLEDSAMYFCASTGTSGVLQETQYFGPGTRLLVL.

The chain employs TRBV30 and TRBJ1-6, with unresolved D. This CDR3 has 15 residues. Germline V gene sequence: CDR1 GTSNPN, CDR2 SVGIG (reference sequence). Trimming pared 3 bases from V and 14 bases from J, leaving 23 bases between. The CDR3 DNA reads TGTGCCTGGAGCGAAAACAAATTCAGACTCTCGGCCCTCCACTTT. It translates to CAWSENKFRLSALHF.

The J gene is TRBJ1-2, the V gene TRBV5-1; D gene ambiguous. Trimming left V 4 bases short and J 4 bases short, with 26 bases between. The CDR3 contains 18 residues. Germline CDR1 reads SGHRS; CDR2 reads YFSETQ. CDR3 amino acids: CASSGDSMARKASYGYTF. The DNA for the CDR3 is TGCGCCAGCAGCGGCGACTCCATGGCAAGAAAGGCGTCCTATGGCTACACCTTC.

The chain combines TRBV14 with TRBJ2-1; 7 nucleotides line up with TRBD2. Germline V gene sequence: CDR1 SGHDN, CDR2 FVKESK. J was trimmed by 9 bases and V by 0 bases; bases with no gene match: 17. The CDR3 runs 18 residues. The DNA of the CDR3 is TGTGCCAGCAGCCAAGATATAGGCTCAACGCCAGCGGGGATTGAGCAGTTCTTC. It yields the protein CASSQDIGSTPAGIEQFF.

The V call is TRBV15, the J call TRBJ2-2; TRBD2 agrees at 13 bases. This CDR3 is 19 amino acids long. Germline V gives CDR1 LNHNV, CDR2 YYDKDF (reference sequence). Losses at the gene ends were 5 bases for V and 5 bases for J; bases not matched to a gene: 14. CDR3 amino acids: CATSRGAGLAGVRTGELFF. Written as DNA, the CDR3 is TGTGCCACCAGCCGGGGGGCCGGACTAGCGGGAGTAAGGACCGGGGAGCTGTTTTTT.